Below, 2 T cell receptor beta chains from the same sample are listed, as sequenced in a study of type 1 regulatory T cells. One entry per CDR3 protein results from TCRdb running MiXCR on the reads. The repertoire consists of roughly 20,000 distinct CDR3 sequences, with about 9.4% occurring once and the leading ten covering approximately 3%. The sample was CD4+ T cells, either the whole sample or a sorted fraction (not recorded which). All receptors derive from a human donor in good health.

The rearrangement uses TRBV7-2 and TRBJ2-5, with unresolved D. There are 15 residues in the CDR3. Per the germline V gene, CDR1 is SGHTA and CDR2 is FQGNSA. The V and J ends lost 0 bases and 5 bases respectively, with 13 bases between them. CDR3 DNA: TGTGCCAGCAGCTTAGCGCTCGAACGAATGGAGACCCAGTACTTC. Translated, it gives CASSLALERMETQYF. Supplemented by reference TRBV7-2 and TRBJ2-5, the full variable domain reads GAGVSQSPSNKVTEKGKDVELRCDPISGHTALYWYRQSLGQGLEFLIYFQGNSAPDKSGLPSDRFSAERTGGSVSTLTIQRTQQEDSAVYLCASSLALERMETQYFGPGTRLLVL.

This clonotype has just a few counts. The V call is TRBV29-1, the J call TRBJ1-1; D may be TRBD1 (5 bases). CDR1 and CDR2 from the germline V gene are SQVTM and ANQGSEA. V dropped 0 bases and J dropped 2 bases, with 7 bases sitting between them. This CDR3 is built from 13 residues. The CDR3 nucleotides read TGCAGCGTTGAAGACCAGGGTAACACTGAAGCTTTCTTT. Translating gives CSVEDQGNTEAFF.